These 20 T cell receptor beta chains originate from one sample sequenced in a study of technical replicates of blood from a few donors. Measured with immunoSEQ multiplex PCR; TCRdb has only the in-frame clones, and not every one. The sample lists around 90,000 clones; just under 95% were seen once. Sequencing used T cells isolated from PBMCs. Source of these receptors: a human donor in good health.

The chain joins TRBV29-1 to TRBJ2-1; 11 bases line up with TRBD2. The CDR3 length is 15 residues. The germline CDR1 and CDR2 sequences are SQVTM and ANQGSEA. J was trimmed by 7 bases and V by 4 bases; bases with no gene match: 9. The CDR3 is CSVVVLAGGKNEQFF. In nucleotides, the CDR3 is TGCAGCGTTGTAGTCCTAGCGGGAGGTAAAAATGAGCAGTTCTTC.

V and J are TRBV6-4 and TRBJ1-1, with 8 positions matching TRBD1. CDR1 and CDR2 (germline): MRHNA, SNTAGT. The CDR3 is made up of 13 amino acids. Trimming removed 8 bases from V and 4 bases from J; junction bases left unmatched: 6. The CDR3 here is CASRDRRGTEAFF. CDR3 bases: TGTGCCAGCCGGGACAGGAGGGGCACTGAAGCTTTCTTT.

The CDR3 DNA reads as TGTGCCAGCAGTTTATCAGGGTCGAATGAGCAGTTCTTC. It specifies CASSLSGSNEQFF. J is TRBJ2-1 and V is TRBV28; D perhaps matches TRBD1 (5 bases). This CDR3 has 13 amino acids. Germline CDR1 MDHEN, CDR2 SYDVKM. V was pared by 1 base and J by 7 bases, with 8 bases between.

The rearrangement links TRBV9 to TRBJ2-7; possibly TRBD1 for D (5 bases). The V end lost 4 bases, the J end lost 1 base, and 9 bases lay between the germline ends. The germline CDR1 and CDR2 sequences are SGDLS and YYNGEE. This CDR3 comprises 13 residues. The CDR3 DNA sequence: TGTGCCAGCAGCCCAACAGGTTCCTACGAGCAGTACTTC. Its protein product is CASSPTGSYEQYF. Together with reference TRBV9 and TRBJ2-7, the CDR3 gives the full variable domain: DSGVTQTPKHLITATGQRVTLRCSPRSGDLSVYWYQQSLDQGLQFLIQYYNGEERAKGNILERFSAQQFPDLHSELNLSSLELGDSALYFCASSPTGSYEQYFGPGTRLTVT.

V gene TRBV30 combines with J gene TRBJ2-5, with a possible D match to TRBD1 (5 bases). This CDR3 spans 14 amino acids. Looked up from germline, CDR1 is GTSNPN and CDR2 is SVGIG (reference sequence). The V gene lost 3 bases and the J gene lost 2 bases, with 13 bases spanning the gap. In DNA, the CDR3 is TGTGCCTGGAGCCACATGGGGCAGCAAGAGACCCAGTACTTC. Its translation is CAWSHMGQQETQYF.

The chain uses TRBV7-6 and TRBJ1-3; D not certain. The CDR3 has 13 residues. V was clipped by 8 bases and J by 2 bases, with 10 bases between them. Germline values: CDR1 SGHVS, CDR2 FNYEAQ. The CDR3 nucleotides are TGTGCCAGCCAGAACCTGGCTGGAAACACCATATATTTT. This translates into CASQNLAGNTIYF.

V and J are TRBV7-2 and TRBJ1-1; D might be TRBD1 (5 bases). CDR3 length: 15 amino acids. V was shortened by 3 bases and J by 1 base, with 12 bases between the two germline ends. CDR1 is SGHTA, CDR2 FQGNSA, per germline. Here the CDR3 reads CASSFTGGWNTEAFF. The CDR3 DNA reads as TGTGCCAGCAGCTTCACGGGGGGTTGGAACACTGAAGCTTTCTTT.

The chain couples TRBV6-5 to TRBJ2-7; 11 bases are a match to TRBD1. Trimming cost V 2 bases and J 5 bases; bases outside gene matches: 5. The CDR3 covers 15 residues. From germline, CDR1 is MNHEY and CDR2 SVGAGI. The CDR3 nucleotides are TGTGCCAGCAGTTACCGAGGGACAGGGGGGCACGAGCAGTACTTC. Translating gives CASSYRGTGGHEQYF.

The V and J genes are TRBV7-8 and TRBJ1-2; no definite D call. The germline V gene has CDR1 SGHVS and CDR2 FQNEAQ. The CDR3 totals 13 residues. The V and J ends lost 5 bases and 6 bases respectively, with 13 bases between them. The CDR3 DNA reads as TGTGCCAGCAGCGATAGGAGGCGGGATGGCTACACCTTC. Translated, it gives CASSDRRRDGYTF.

The CDR3: CASSAMKALAASYEQYF. In DNA, the CDR3 is TGTGCCAGCAGCGCCATGAAGGCCCTAGCCGCCTCCTACGAGCAGTACTTC. The chain employs TRBV7-9 and TRBJ2-7, with D maybe TRBD2 (5 bases). Germline CDR1 SEHNR, CDR2 FQNEAQ (reference sequence). CDR3 length: 17 amino acids. Trimming took off 5 bases at V and 0 bases at J, with 20 bases between the two ends.

The chain is built from TRBV29-1 and TRBJ2-7; 8 nucleotides align to TRBD1. This CDR3 comprises 14 residues. CDR1 is SQVTM and CDR2 is ANQGSEA in the germline V gene. Germline trimming cut 4 bases from V and 5 bases from J; bases unmatched to any gene: 10. DNA for the CDR3: TGCAGCGTTGCACCGGCGACAGGGGTCAACGAGCAGTACTTC. Translated, it gives CSVAPATGVNEQYF.

V usage is TRBV2 and J usage is TRBJ1-2; D is unclear. Germline V gene lookup returns CDR1 SNHLY and CDR2 FYNNEI. V lost 6 bases and J lost 5, with 13 bases in between. The CDR3 is 13 amino acids. CDR3 amino acids: CASRLLDTYGYTF. The CDR3 nucleotides read TGTGCCAGCAGACTTTTAGATACGTATGGCTACACCTTC. Full variable domain (outside the CDR3, taken from reference TRBV2 and TRBJ1-2): EPEVTQTPSHQVTQMGQEVILRCVPISNHLYFYWYRQILGQKVEFLVSFYNNEISEKSEIFDDQFSVERPDGSNFTLKIRSTKLEDSAMYFCASRLLDTYGYTFGSGTRLTVV.

The chain employs TRBV6-1 and TRBJ2-3; possibly TRBD2 for D (8 bases). Germline CDR1 and CDR2: MNHNS and SASEGT. The V end lost 3 bases, the J end lost 8 bases, and 24 bases lay between the germline ends. This CDR3 spans 17 amino acids. The DNA of the CDR3 is TGTGCCAGCAGTGATCCGGGAGGGGGCGATTGGGCAGGTACGCAGTATTTT. It translates to CASSDPGGGDWAGTQYF.

CDR3 amino acids: CASRTSGIGETQYF. As DNA, the CDR3 is TGTGCCAGTAGGACTAGCGGGATAGGGGAGACCCAGTACTTC. The chain employs TRBV19 and TRBJ2-5; 11 nucleotides line up with TRBD2. Germline CDR1 reads LNHDA; CDR2 reads SQIVND (reference sequence). V gave up 6 bases and J gave up 5 bases; unmatched junction bases: 5. The CDR3 consists of 14 residues.

This rearrangement joins TRBV5-5 to TRBJ2-7, with 9 bases fitting TRBD1. The germline V gene has CDR1 SGHKS and CDR2 YYEKEE (reference sequence). Trimming removed 3 bases from V and 1 base from J; junction bases left unmatched: 5. This CDR3 is 15 amino acids long. The DNA for the CDR3 is TGTGCCAGCAGCTCTGGACAGGGGATGTCCTACGAGCAGTACTTC. Its protein product is CASSSGQGMSYEQYF.

V gene TRBV18 combines with J gene TRBJ2-7; D might be TRBD1 (5 bases). V shed 1 base and J shed 3 bases, with 19 bases lying between them. Germline assignment: CDR1 KGHSH and CDR2 LQKENI. This CDR3 comprises 17 residues. CDR3 region: CASSPLPTARPNYEQYF. CDR3 nucleotides: TGTGCCAGCTCACCACTACCGACAGCCCGACCTAACTACGAGCAGTACTTC.

The chain is built from TRBV5-1 and TRBJ1-5, with D tentatively TRBD1 (5 bases). Germline CDR1 and CDR2: SGHRS and YFSETQ. V was cut by 0 bases and J by 4 bases, with 5 bases left in between. The CDR3 has 13 amino acids. For the CDR3, the DNA is TGCGCCAGCAGCTTGGCAGGGAATCAGCCCCAGCATTTT. This codes for CASSLAGNQPQHF.

This chain connects TRBV4-2 to TRBJ1-5; D is possibly TRBD1 (6 bases). CDR1 and CDR2 from the germline V gene are LGHNA and YNFKEQ. Trimming shortened V by 5 bases and J by 6 bases, and 11 bases separated the two germline ends. This CDR3 has 13 residues. The CDR3 DNA follows: TGTGCCAGCAGCTCCCAAGGGGGTCAGCCCCAGCATTTT. Encoded protein: CASSSQGGQPQHF.

In nucleotides, the CDR3 is TGTGCCATCATAGCGGGAGGGCCATATACGCAGTATTTT. Its translation: CAIIAGGPYTQYF. This chain joins TRBV2 and TRBJ2-3, with TRBD2 matching 11 bases. This CDR3 comprises 13 residues. CDR1 SNHLY and CDR2 FYNNEI come from the germline V gene. The V and J ends lost 10 bases and 7 bases, in that order; junction bases with no gene match: 7.

The chain combines TRBV19 with TRBJ2-3; 7 bases are shared with TRBD2. The V and J ends lost 9 bases and 0 bases, in that order; junction bases with no gene match: 15. The CDR3 covers 17 residues. Looked up from germline, CDR1 is LNHDA and CDR2 is SQIVND (reference sequence). As DNA, the CDR3 is TGTGCCAGCCGAAGGTCTAGCGGCCCCGCTAGCACAGATACGCAGTATTTT. Translated: CASRRSSGPASTDTQYF.